One sample yielded the 3 T cell receptor beta chains listed below, sequenced in a study of blood T cell repertoires in COVID-19. Sequencing used immunoSEQ multiplex PCR; TCRdb keeps in-frame clones, though not all of them. The data hold about 150,000 clones, with 80% to 90% observed a single time. Sequenced material: peripheral blood. The source of these receptors is a human donor with acute or convalescent COVID-19. The donor label of this sample is uncertain.

The V gene is TRBV19, the J gene TRBJ1-3; no firm D call. The CDR3 has 17 amino acids. Germline V lookup: CDR1 LNHDA, CDR2 SQIVND (reference sequence). The V and J ends lost 1 base and 4 bases respectively, with 17 bases between them. CDR3 sequence (DNA): TGTGCCAGTAGTATAGTGGAGGATGGGAGTTGGGGAAACACCATATATTTT. Protein product: CASSIVEDGSWGNTIYF. The full variable domain, rest sourced from reference TRBV19 and TRBJ1-3, is DGGITQSPKYLFRKEGQNVTLSCEQNLNHDAMYWYRQDPGQGLRLIYYSQIVNDFQKGDIAEGYSVSREKKESFPLTVTSAQKNPTAFYLCASSIVEDGSWGNTIYFGEGSWLTVV.

The chain has TRBV30 and TRBJ1-6, with D possibly TRBD1 on 5 matching bases. Germline V lookup: CDR1 GTSNPN, CDR2 SVGIG (reference sequence). CDR3 length: 16 amino acids. The germline V and J ends were trimmed by 4 bases and 2 bases, with 15 bases remaining between them. The chain's CDR3 is CAWTVQGGAYNSPLHF. In nucleotides, the CDR3 is TGTGCCTGGACGGTCCAGGGTGGGGCCTATAATTCACCCCTCCACTTT.

A few counts support this clone. In DNA form, the CDR3 reads TGTGCCAGCAGCCGGACAGGGGGCTCCTACGAGCAGTACTTC. This codes for CASSRTGGSYEQYF. V is TRBV27 and J is TRBJ2-7; TRBD1 agrees at 10 bases. V was clipped by 6 bases and J by 0 bases; unmatched bases: 2. CDR3 length: 14 residues. The V gene's germline CDR1 is MNHEY and CDR2 SMNVEV (reference sequence).